The present T cell receptor beta chain was sequenced within a study of cytotoxic CD8 clonotypes in ibrutinib-treated CLL. The wider study: Responses: roughly 25 partial, 2 complete; after median approximately 67 months, around 14 stayed remitted, roughly 12 progressed. Study-wide results and caveats: The study found clonality rose at ibrutinib response, then fell toward baseline at progression.

Around 1.8 micrograms of genomic DNA (from cryopreserved PBMCs) were used for TCR beta libraries. This clone was seen only once. Its antigen is as yet unknown. The same CDR3 arises from other DNA sequences in this sample as well. The germline V gene has CDR1 SGHRS and CDR2 YFSETQ. CDR3 length equals 12 residues. Trimming took off 2 bases at V and 3 bases at J, with 6 bases between the two ends. Some clones are missing from TCRdb's copy, which holds only in-frame ones; the method was immunoSEQ multiplex PCR. In the table there are just over 200,000 clones, approximately 70% of which are singletons. This specimen was PBMCs, taken after 12 months of ibrutinib treatment. V is TRBV5-1 and J is TRBJ2-7, with D maybe TRBD2 (5 bases). This clonotype was obtained from a human donor with chronic lymphocytic leukemia. The CDR3, as DNA: TGCGCCAGCAGCTTTGGAGGCTACGAGCAGTACTTC. Translation: CASSFGGYEQYF.